This TCR beta chain emerged from a study of control samples from healthy donors and cancer patients. TCRdb's table, derived via immunoSEQ multiplex PCR, lists solely in-frame clones and lacks some. The sample lists roughly 120,000 clones; 88% were seen once. The V end lost 6 bases, the J end lost 11 bases, and 13 bases lay between the germline ends. Looked up from germline, CDR1 is SQVTM and CDR2 is ANQGSEA. The CDR3 is 10 residues long. The sequencing input was PBMCs. The source is a woman aged 55-70 years with lung cancer. V and J are TRBV29-1 and TRBJ1-1; D remains ambiguous. The CDR3 loop is CSVGKAGAFF. Here the CDR3 DNA reads TGCAGCGTCGGTAAAGCCGGGGCTTTCTTT.